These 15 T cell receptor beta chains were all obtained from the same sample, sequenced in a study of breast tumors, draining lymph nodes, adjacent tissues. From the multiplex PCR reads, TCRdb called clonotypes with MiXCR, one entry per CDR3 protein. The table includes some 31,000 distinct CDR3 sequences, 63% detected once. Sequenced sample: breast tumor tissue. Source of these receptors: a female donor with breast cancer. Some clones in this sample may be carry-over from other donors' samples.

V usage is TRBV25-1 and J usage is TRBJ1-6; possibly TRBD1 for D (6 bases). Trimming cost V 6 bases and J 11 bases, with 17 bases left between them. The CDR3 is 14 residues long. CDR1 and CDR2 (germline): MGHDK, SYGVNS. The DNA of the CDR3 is TGTGCCAGCAGGGACAGCGGATTCCGGGCACCCCTCCACTTT. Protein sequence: CASRDSGFRAPLHF.

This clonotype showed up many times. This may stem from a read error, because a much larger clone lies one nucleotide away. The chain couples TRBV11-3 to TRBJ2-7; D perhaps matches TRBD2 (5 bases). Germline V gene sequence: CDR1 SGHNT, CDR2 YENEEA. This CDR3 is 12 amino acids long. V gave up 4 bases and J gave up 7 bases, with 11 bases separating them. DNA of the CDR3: TGTGCCAGCAGCTCCGGGGTTGGGGAGCAGTACTTC. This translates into CASSSGVGEQYF.

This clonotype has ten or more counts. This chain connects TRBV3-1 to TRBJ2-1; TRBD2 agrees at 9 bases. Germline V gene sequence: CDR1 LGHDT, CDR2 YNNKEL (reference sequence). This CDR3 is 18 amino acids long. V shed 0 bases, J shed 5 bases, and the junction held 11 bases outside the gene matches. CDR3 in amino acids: CASSQDNPGVAGDNEQFF. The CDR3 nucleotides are TGTGCCAGCAGCCAAGATAATCCTGGGGTAGCGGGAGACAATGAGCAGTTCTTC.

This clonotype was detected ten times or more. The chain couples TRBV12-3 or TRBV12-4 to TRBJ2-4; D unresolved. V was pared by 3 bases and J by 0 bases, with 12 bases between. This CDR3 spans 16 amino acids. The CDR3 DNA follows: TGTGCCAGCAGTTTGTATCAGGATATAGCCAAAAACATTCAGTACTTC. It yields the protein CASSLYQDIAKNIQYF.

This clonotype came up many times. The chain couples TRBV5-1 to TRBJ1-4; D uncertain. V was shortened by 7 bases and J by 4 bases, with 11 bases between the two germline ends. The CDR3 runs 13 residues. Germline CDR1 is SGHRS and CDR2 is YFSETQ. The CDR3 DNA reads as TGCGCCAGCTCCCCAGCCTTTAATGAAAAACTGTTTTTT. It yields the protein CASSPAFNEKLFF.

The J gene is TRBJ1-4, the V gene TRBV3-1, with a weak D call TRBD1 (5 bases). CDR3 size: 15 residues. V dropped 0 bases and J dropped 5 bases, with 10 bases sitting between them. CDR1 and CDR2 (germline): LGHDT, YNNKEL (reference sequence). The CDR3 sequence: CASSQDLGRNEKLFF. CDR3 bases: TGTGCCAGCAGCCAAGATTTGGGGCGGAATGAAAAACTGTTTTTT.

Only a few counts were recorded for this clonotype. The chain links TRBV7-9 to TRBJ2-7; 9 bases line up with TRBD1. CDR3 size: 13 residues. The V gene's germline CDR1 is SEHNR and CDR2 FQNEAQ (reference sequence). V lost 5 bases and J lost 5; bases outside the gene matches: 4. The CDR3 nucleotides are TGTGCCAGCAGCCAAGACAGGGGGGACGAGCAGTACTTC. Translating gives CASSQDRGDEQYF.

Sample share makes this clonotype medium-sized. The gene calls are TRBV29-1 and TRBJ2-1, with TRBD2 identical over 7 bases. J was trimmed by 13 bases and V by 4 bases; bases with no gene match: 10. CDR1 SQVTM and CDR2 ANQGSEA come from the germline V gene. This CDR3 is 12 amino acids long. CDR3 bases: TGCAGCGTTGTAATGTCCAGCGGGGCACAGTTCTTC. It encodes CSVVMSSGAQFF.

DNA for the CDR3: TGCAGTGCTATGTGGACTAGCGGAAGATCCCAAGAGACCCAGTACTTC. Translation: CSAMWTSGRSQETQYF. The chain combines TRBV20-1 with TRBJ2-5; 10 bases are shared with TRBD2. The trim removed 4 bases at V and 1 base at J, leaving 9 bases unmatched. This CDR3 has 16 residues. CDR1 and CDR2 (germline): DFQATT, SNEGSKA (reference sequence).

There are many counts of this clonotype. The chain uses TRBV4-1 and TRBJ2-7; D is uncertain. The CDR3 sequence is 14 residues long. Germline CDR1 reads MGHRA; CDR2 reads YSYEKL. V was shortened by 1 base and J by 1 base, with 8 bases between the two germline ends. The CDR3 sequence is CASSQVVQSYEQYF. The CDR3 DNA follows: TGCGCCAGCAGCCAAGTGGTACAGTCCTACGAGCAGTACTTC.

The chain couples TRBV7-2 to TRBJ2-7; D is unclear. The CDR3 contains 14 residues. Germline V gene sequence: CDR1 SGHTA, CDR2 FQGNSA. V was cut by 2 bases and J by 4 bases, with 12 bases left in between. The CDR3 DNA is TGTGCCAGCAGCTTAAAGGTCGGCGCATACGAGCAGTACTTC. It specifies CASSLKVGAYEQYF.

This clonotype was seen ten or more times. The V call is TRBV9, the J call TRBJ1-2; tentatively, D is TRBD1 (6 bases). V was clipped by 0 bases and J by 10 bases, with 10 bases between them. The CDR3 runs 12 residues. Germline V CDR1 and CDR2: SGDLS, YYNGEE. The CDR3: CASSVDGGHYTF. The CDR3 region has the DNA TGTGCCAGCAGCGTAGACGGGGGGCACTACACCTTC.

As DNA, the CDR3 is TGTGCCAGTAGTGCGACAGGCTACGAGCAGTACTTC. Its translation is CASSATGYEQYF. V usage is TRBV19 and J usage is TRBJ2-7, with D possibly matching TRBD1 (6 bases). The CDR3 runs 12 residues. V was shortened by 5 bases and J by 3 bases, with 8 bases between the two germline ends. In germline, CDR1 is LNHDA, CDR2 SQIVND (reference sequence).

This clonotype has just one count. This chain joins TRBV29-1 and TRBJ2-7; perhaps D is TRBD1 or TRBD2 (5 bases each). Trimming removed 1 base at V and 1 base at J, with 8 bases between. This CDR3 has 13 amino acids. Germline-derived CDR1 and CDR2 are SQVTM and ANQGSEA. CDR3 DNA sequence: TGCAGCGTTGAAGGGGACGCTTCCTACGAGCAGTACTTC. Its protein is CSVEGDASYEQYF.

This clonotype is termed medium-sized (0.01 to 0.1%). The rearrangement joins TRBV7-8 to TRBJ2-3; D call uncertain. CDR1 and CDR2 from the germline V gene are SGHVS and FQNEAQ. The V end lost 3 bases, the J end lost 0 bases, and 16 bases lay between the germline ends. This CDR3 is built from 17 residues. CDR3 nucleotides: TGTGCCAGCAGCTTGGTGTTGTGGAGTCCTAGCACAGATACGCAGTATTTT. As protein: CASSLVLWSPSTDTQYF. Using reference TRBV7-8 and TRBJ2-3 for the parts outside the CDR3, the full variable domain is GAGVSQSPRYKVAKRGQDVALRCDPISGHVSLFWYQQALGQGPEFLTYFQNEAQLDKSGLPSDRFFAERPEGSVSTLKIQRTQQEDSAVYLCASSLVLWSPSTDTQYFGPGTRLTVL.